Listed here are 28 T cell receptor beta chains from one sample, sequenced in a study of T cell repertoires in cytomegalovirus infection. Via MiXCR, TCRdb re-called the reads, giving one row per CDR3 protein. The table records 100,000 to 150,000 distinct CDR3 sequences, 7% to 10% of them present only once. The sample consisted of PBMCs. These receptors were collected from a human donor in good health (CMV status not recorded). Some clones in this sample may be carry-over from other donors' samples.

The V gene is TRBV10-3, the J gene TRBJ2-1, with unresolved D. This CDR3 is 13 amino acids long. V lost 10 bases, J lost 4 bases, and 14 bases lay in between. Germline CDR1 and CDR2: ENHRY and SYGVKD. The CDR3 sequence is CATTYATYNEQFF. DNA of the CDR3: TGTGCCACCACCTACGCGACGTACAATGAGCAGTTCTTC.

This clonotype was recorded at least ten times. The chain is built from TRBV4-2 and TRBJ2-2, with 10 nucleotides matching TRBD2. Germline lookup yields CDR1 LGHNA and CDR2 YNFKEQ. This CDR3 region has 18 residues. After removal of 0 bases from V and 2 bases from J, the junction contained 6 bases not matched to a gene. The CDR3 region has the DNA TGTGCCAGCAGCCAAGATGGACTAGCGGACTCAAACACCGGGGAGCTGTTTTTT. Translating it yields CASSQDGLADSNTGELFF.

At least ten counts were recorded for this clonotype. The chain joins TRBV2 to TRBJ2-7; D call uncertain. CDR3 size: 11 residues. Germline V CDR1 and CDR2: SNHLY, FYNNEI. Trimming pared 9 bases from V and 3 bases from J, leaving 9 bases between. In DNA form, the CDR3 reads TGTGCCAGTACAGAATACTACGAGCAGTACTTC. Encoded protein: CASTEYYEQYF.

At least ten counts were recorded for this clonotype. V is TRBV28 and J is TRBJ1-2; D is uncertain. This CDR3 has 14 amino acids. Trimming removed 3 bases at V and 2 bases at J, with 10 bases between. Germline V gene data show CDR1 as MDHEN and CDR2 as SYDVKM. DNA of the CDR3: TGTGCCAGCAGTTTGGTATCTCGGAACTATGGCTACACCTTC. Translating it yields CASSLVSRNYGYTF.

This clonotype appeared many times. The rearrangement joins TRBV6-5 to TRBJ1-6; D is perhaps TRBD1 (6 bases). Trimming shortened V by 2 bases and J by 5 bases, and 7 bases separated the two germline ends. CDR1 and CDR2 (germline): MNHEY, SVGAGI. This CDR3 region has 14 residues. The chain's CDR3 is CASSYTGNNSPLHF. In DNA, the CDR3 is TGTGCCAGCAGTTACACAGGGAATAATTCACCCCTCCACTTT.

This clonotype was counted a few times. CDR3 amino acids: CSAPDRGTEAFF. CDR3 bases: TGCAGTGCCCCGGACAGAGGGACTGAAGCTTTCTTT. J is TRBJ1-1 and V is TRBV20-1; tentative D call: TRBD1 (6 bases). CDR1 and CDR2 (germline): DFQATT, SNEGSKA (reference sequence). The CDR3 has 12 residues. V was shortened by 6 bases and J by 5 bases, with 13 bases between the two germline ends.

This clonotype was seen ten or more times. The chain couples TRBV28 to TRBJ2-7, with D perhaps being TRBD1 or TRBD2 (5 bases each). Germline CDR1 MDHEN, CDR2 SYDVKM. V lost 4 bases and J lost 4, with 17 bases in between. This CDR3 has 15 residues. The CDR3 nucleotides are TGTGCCAGCAGTTACCCGGTAGGGACCCGATACGAGCAGTACTTC. The encoded protein is CASSYPVGTRYEQYF.

Many counts were recorded for this clonotype. This chain joins TRBV12-3 or TRBV12-4 and TRBJ2-1; no reliable D call. The CDR3 extends over 12 amino acids. Trimming stripped 0 bases from V and 11 bases from J, with 8 bases between. The CDR3 coding sequence is TGTGCCAGCAGTTTAGCCTCGCCCAAGCAGTTCTTC. As protein: CASSLASPKQFF.

At least ten counts were recorded for this clonotype. V is TRBV25-1 and J is TRBJ1-1; no definite D call. The V and J ends lost 4 bases and 3 bases respectively, with 12 bases between them. Germline V gives CDR1 MGHDK, CDR2 SYGVNS. This CDR3 is built from 14 residues. CDR3 nucleotide sequence: TGTGCCAGCAGTGGGACCCTGGGATACACTGAAGCTTTCTTT. Its protein product is CASSGTLGYTEAFF.

This clonotype was seen at least ten times. The V call is TRBV14, the J call TRBJ1-1, with a tentative D call TRBD1 (6 bases). This CDR3 has 13 residues. The germline V gene encodes CDR1 SGHDN and CDR2 FVKESK. The V end was cut by 5 bases, the J end by 7 bases, with 14 bases between. CDR3 coding DNA: TGTGCCAGCAGCAAAAACCTGGACAGTGAAGCTTTCTTT. This gives the protein CASSKNLDSEAFF.

This clonotype was seen ten or more times. The chain combines TRBV6-2 or TRBV6-3 with TRBJ2-5; D possibly corresponds to TRBD2 (5 bases). The CDR3 spans 11 residues. Trimming took off 5 bases at V and 5 bases at J, with 6 bases between the two ends. Germline V gene lookup returns CDR1 MNHEY and CDR2 SVGEGT. The CDR3 bases are TGTGCCAGCAGTCCGGGGGAGACCCAGTACTTC. Translation gives CASSPGETQYF.

This chain joins TRBV25-1 and TRBJ1-5; no clear D. The CDR3 totals 13 residues. V was trimmed by 4 bases and J by 1 base, leaving 5 bases between them. CDR1 is MGHDK, CDR2 SYGVNS, per germline. CDR3 sequence: CASSGGSNQPQHF. DNA for the CDR3: TGTGCCAGCAGTGGCGGGAGCAATCAGCCCCAGCATTTT.

This clonotype was detected many times. The rearrangement links TRBV29-1 to TRBJ2-7, with 9 nucleotides matching TRBD1. The trim removed 5 bases at V and 7 bases at J, leaving 9 bases unmatched. CDR3 length: 13 amino acids. The germline V gene has CDR1 SQVTM and CDR2 ANQGSEA. The DNA for the CDR3 is TGCAGCGTTTCCCTGGACAGGGGAGGGGAGCAGTACTTC. Protein sequence: CSVSLDRGGEQYF.

In its sample, this clonotype was seen a few times. The rearrangement links TRBV7-9 to TRBJ1-1, with D perhaps TRBD1 (6 bases). Trimming removed 3 bases at V and 10 bases at J, with 18 bases between. The CDR3 totals 14 residues. Per germline, CDR1 SEHNR and CDR2 FQNEAQ (reference sequence). The CDR3 sequence: CASSFPRGGVGAFF. The CDR3 DNA sequence: TGTGCCAGCAGCTTTCCCCGAGGGGGAGTTGGAGCTTTCTTT.

At least ten counts were recorded for this clonotype. This chain links TRBV7-2 with TRBJ1-3; D is perhaps TRBD1 (5 bases). Looked up from germline, CDR1 is SGHTA and CDR2 is FQGNSA. The length of the CDR3 is 14 residues. V lost 5 bases and J 4 bases, leaving 12 bases between the germline ends. The DNA of the CDR3 is TGTGCCAGCAGCCGCGGGGGTGGAGGAAACACCATATATTTT. Its translation: CASSRGGGGNTIYF.

The V call is TRBV20-1, the J call TRBJ2-1; TRBD2 matches at 14 bases. CDR1 and CDR2 from the germline V gene are DFQATT and SNEGSKA (reference sequence). The V gene end was trimmed by 6 bases and the J gene end by 9 bases; junction bases not matched to a gene: 10. The CDR3 consists of 15 residues. For the CDR3, the DNA is TGCAGTGCCAGACTAGCGGGGGGGCAAGGCGGTGAGCAGTTCTTC. Its translation is CSARLAGGQGGEQFF.

This clonotype showed up many times. CDR3 coding DNA: TGTGCCAGCAGCTTACGGCAGAATGAAAAACTGTTTTTT. Protein: CASSLRQNEKLFF. The chain joins TRBV7-9 to TRBJ1-4, with D unresolved. The CDR3 consists of 13 residues. The germline gives CDR1 SEHNR, CDR2 FQNEAQ (reference sequence). The V and J ends lost 2 bases and 5 bases respectively, with 6 bases between them.

This chain links TRBV28 with TRBJ1-1; D gene ambiguous. V shed 7 bases and J shed 4 bases, with 7 bases lying between them. The CDR3 totals 11 residues. CDR1 and CDR2 from the germline V gene are MDHEN and SYDVKM. The CDR3 spells CASTMGTEAFF. The CDR3, as DNA: TGTGCCAGCACCATGGGCACTGAAGCTTTCTTT. The full variable domain, its missing parts supplied by reference TRBV28 and TRBJ1-1, is DVKVTQSSRYLVKRTGEKVFLECVQDMDHENMFWYRQDPGLGLRLIYFSYDVKMKEKGDIPEGYSVSREKKERFSLILESASTNQTSMYLCASTMGTEAFFGQGTRLTVV.

This clonotype was seen at least ten times. The genes are TRBV5-1 and TRBJ2-5; 7 nucleotides agree with TRBD1. V lost 4 bases to trimming and J lost 1 base; unmatched junction nucleotides: 7. The CDR3 is 15 residues long. Germline V lookup: CDR1 SGHRS, CDR2 YFSETQ. For the CDR3, the DNA is TGCGCCAGCAGCATCACGGGACAGCGCCAAGAGACCCAGTACTTC. Protein: CASSITGQRQETQYF.

In this sample, this clonotype turned up a few times. The J gene is TRBJ2-1, the V gene TRBV29-1; 9 bases are shared with TRBD1. CDR1 and CDR2 (germline): SQVTM, ANQGSEA. CDR3 length equals 15 residues. V lost 7 bases to trimming and J lost 5 bases; unmatched junction nucleotides: 12. This CDR3 is CSAEIQGARHNEQFF. DNA for the CDR3: TGCAGCGCTGAGATACAGGGGGCGCGTCACAATGAGCAGTTCTTC.

This clonotype was recorded many times. The rearrangement uses TRBV7-2 and TRBJ2-6; 7 bases line up with TRBD1. The germline V gene has CDR1 SGHTA and CDR2 FQGNSA. CDR3 length: 17 amino acids. The J segment lost 4 bases and the V segment lost 1 base, leaving 7 bases of the junction unmatched. The CDR3 region is CASSLVGGQSGANVLTF. CDR3 nucleotides: TGTGCCAGCAGCTTAGTTGGGGGACAGTCCGGGGCCAACGTCCTGACTTTC.

The table lists this clonotype with many counts. The chain carries TRBV12-3 or TRBV12-4 and TRBJ1-2; no definite D call. The V end was cut by 3 bases, the J end by 4 bases, with 9 bases between. The CDR3 runs 13 residues. The CDR3 DNA reads TGTGCCAGCAGTTTTGGCAGCTTCTATGGCTACACCTTC. Protein sequence: CASSFGSFYGYTF.

This rearrangement joins TRBV9 to TRBJ2-3; 14 bases align to TRBD2. The V gene end was trimmed by 2 bases and the J gene end by 0 bases; junction bases not matched to a gene: 5. Germline CDR1 SGDLS, CDR2 YYNGEE. This CDR3 comprises 18 residues. The CDR3 bases are TGTGCCAGCAGCGTCGGGACTAGCGGGGGCCCCAGCACAGATACGCAGTATTTT. Its protein is CASSVGTSGGPSTDTQYF.

V is TRBV5-1 and J is TRBJ2-5; D assignment may be TRBD1 or TRBD2 (6 bases each). This CDR3 region has 13 residues. Trimming took off 1 base at V and 5 bases at J, with 9 bases between the two ends. CDR1 is SGHRS, CDR2 YFSETQ, per germline. CDR3 amino acids: CASSLSGAETQYF. CDR3 DNA: TGCGCCAGCAGCTTGTCGGGGGCGGAGACCCAGTACTTC. Variable domain in full (rest from reference TRBV5-1 and TRBJ2-5): KAGVTQTPRYLIKTRGQQVTLSCSPISGHRSVSWYQQTPGQGLQFLFEYFSETQRNKGNFPGRFSGRQFSNSRSEMNVSTLELGDSALYLCASSLSGAETQYFGPGTRLLVL.

This clonotype has a count of ten or more. The chain is built from TRBV28 and TRBJ2-7, with 8 bases lining up with TRBD2. This CDR3 contains 12 residues. From germline, CDR1 is MDHEN and CDR2 SYDVKM. V dropped 8 bases and J dropped 6; count of bases not matched to a gene: 6. The CDR3: CASRSGGSEQYF. The CDR3 bases are TGTGCCAGCCGGTCGGGAGGGAGCGAGCAGTACTTC.

This clonotype was seen many times. This chain links TRBV7-2 with TRBJ2-1; D is unresolved. V was trimmed by 1 base and J by 8 bases, leaving 9 bases between them. The CDR3 runs to 13 residues. Germline V lookup: CDR1 SGHTA, CDR2 FQGNSA. Here the CDR3 reads CASSLERVHEQFF. The CDR3 coding sequence is TGTGCCAGCAGCTTAGAACGGGTACATGAGCAGTTCTTC. The variable domain in full, with the rest retrieved from reference TRBV7-2 and TRBJ2-1, is GAGVSQSPSNKVTEKGKDVELRCDPISGHTALYWYRQSLGQGLEFLIYFQGNSAPDKSGLPSDRFSAERTGGSVSTLTIQRTQQEDSAVYLCASSLERVHEQFFGPGTRLTVL.

There are many counts of this clonotype. This chain links TRBV5-6 with TRBJ1-2, with 8 bases that match TRBD1. CDR1 SGHDT and CDR2 YYEEEE come from the germline V gene. The ends lost 0 bases at V and 4 bases at J; junction bases unmatched: 8. CDR3 length: 16 residues. Here the CDR3 reads CASSLGPGGSGYGYTF. CDR3 coding DNA: TGTGCCAGCAGCTTGGGTCCAGGGGGCTCTGGCTATGGCTACACCTTC.

This clonotype occurred many times. This chain uses TRBV2 with TRBJ1-6; TRBD1 might be the D (6 bases). Trimming pared 7 bases from V and 7 bases from J, leaving 14 bases between. Looked up from germline, CDR1 is SNHLY and CDR2 is FYNNEI. This CDR3 has 14 residues. The CDR3 DNA reads TGTGCCAGCAATAGCCAGGGGTGGAATTCACCCCTCCACTTT. Translating gives CASNSQGWNSPLHF.